Below, 17 T cell receptor beta chains from the same sample are listed, as sequenced in a study of shared clonotypes between healthy human individuals. Sequenced by immunoSEQ multiplex PCR; TCRdb stores in-frame clones only, minus some. The sample holds about 1 million clones, under 80% seen once. The sequenced sample was memory CD4+ T cells sorted from blood. Subset in this sample: CD45RA-negative fraction. The origin of the receptors is a man between 18 and 29 years old in good health.

This chain uses TRBV6-6 with TRBJ2-7; 10 nucleotides line up with TRBD2. J was trimmed by 0 bases and V by 8 bases; bases with no gene match: 7. Germline CDR1 and CDR2: MNHNY and SVGAGI (reference sequence). The CDR3 sequence is 15 residues long. The CDR3 region is CASGLAEWPSYEQYF. In DNA, the CDR3 is TGTGCCAGCGGACTAGCGGAGTGGCCCTCCTACGAGCAGTACTTC.

The genes are TRBV28 and TRBJ2-3; TRBD2 might be the D (7 bases). The CDR3 consists of 14 residues. Germline V lookup: CDR1 MDHEN, CDR2 SYDVKM. Trimming removed 5 bases from V and 5 bases from J, with 14 bases in between. The chain's CDR3 is CASSPGGSKDTQYF. The CDR3 DNA sequence: TGTGCCAGCAGTCCGGGGGGCTCGAAAGATACGCAGTATTTT.

V is TRBV19 and J is TRBJ1-1, with TRBD1 as a possible D gene (5 bases). The CDR3 consists of 13 residues. Looked up from germline, CDR1 is LNHDA and CDR2 is SQIVND (reference sequence). Trimming pared 6 bases from V and 4 bases from J, leaving 12 bases between. CDR3 bases: TGTGCCAGTAGGGGGCCCGTGGGCACTGAAGCTTTCTTT. It specifies CASRGPVGTEAFF.

This clone was observed many times. The sample contains more than one DNA sequence encoding this CDR3. The chain carries TRBV30 and TRBJ1-6, with TRBD1 matching 7 bases. Germline CDR1 GTSNPN, CDR2 SVGIG (reference sequence). J lost 9 bases, V lost 5 bases, and 4 bases had no gene match. This CDR3 region has 12 residues. Here the CDR3 DNA reads TGTGCCTGGGACAGGGTCTCTTCACCCCTCCACTTT. Encoded protein: CAWDRVSSPLHF.

The sample holds many counts of this clone. Germline is not matched at one junction end, which may reflect a read error. The chain combines TRBV7-7 with TRBJ2-3; 7 bases map to TRBD2. This CDR3 comprises 13 residues. Germline V lookup: CDR1 SSHAT, CDR2 FNYEAQ (reference sequence). The CDR3 DNA reads TGTGCTAGCAGCCCTACGAGGGAGGGTACGCAGTATTTT. Translated, it gives CASSPTREGTQYF.

V and J are TRBV6-5 and TRBJ2-5; 7 bases agree with TRBD1. With V trimmed by 6 bases and J by 2 bases, 6 bases remained unmatched. CDR1 is MNHEY, CDR2 SVGAGI, per germline. This CDR3 spans 14 amino acids. The CDR3 loop reads CASRRGTVQETQYF. CDR3 in DNA: TGTGCCAGCAGAAGGGGGACAGTACAAGAGACCCAGTACTTC.

Regarding this clone: This sequence is one base from a far larger clone and is likely a read error. The chain couples TRBV2 to TRBJ2-7; TRBD2 is a possible D gene (6 bases). V lost 6 bases and J 4 bases, leaving 19 bases between the germline ends. The germline V gene encodes CDR1 SNHLY and CDR2 FYNNEI. The CDR3 has 15 residues. Written as DNA, the CDR3 is TGTGCCAGCAGCCCGATGCTAGCTCGGGAGTACGAGCAGTACTTC. Protein product: CASSPMLAREYEQYF.

The rearrangement joins TRBV5-4 to TRBJ2-3; either TRBD1 or TRBD2 may supply D (6 bases each). This CDR3 region has 15 residues. CDR1 is SGHNT and CDR2 is YYREEE in the germline V gene (reference sequence). V shed 4 bases and J shed 3 bases, with 15 bases lying between them. The CDR3 DNA is TGTGCCAGCAGCCCTCGGCCGGGGGCAACAGATACGCAGTATTTT. This encodes CASSPRPGATDTQYF.

The chain is built from TRBV15 and TRBJ2-7; D might be TRBD1 (6 bases). CDR1 is LNHNV and CDR2 is YYDKDF in the germline V gene (reference sequence). The CDR3 has 11 residues. Trimming took off 2 bases at V and 7 bases at J, with 6 bases between the two ends. The CDR3 DNA is TGTGCCACCAGCAGACAGGGGGAGCAGTACTTC. It translates to CATSRQGEQYF.

The gene calls are TRBV5-1 and TRBJ1-2; D is unclear. V was shortened by 0 bases and J by 6 bases, with 9 bases between the two germline ends. Germline assignment: CDR1 SGHRS and CDR2 YFSETQ. This CDR3 region has 13 residues. CDR3 bases: TGCGCCAGCAGCTTGGACGGCAGGAATGGCTACACCTTC. Translating gives CASSLDGRNGYTF.

V is TRBV5-6 and J is TRBJ2-1, with D unclear. This CDR3 is built from 13 residues. The V and J ends lost 1 base and 4 bases respectively, with 6 bases between them. Germline V gives CDR1 SGHDT, CDR2 YYEEEE. The CDR3 DNA reads TGTGCCAGCAGCTTGACGTCGTACAATGAGCAGTTCTTC. This sequence encodes CASSLTSYNEQFF.

This clone has ten or more counts. The V gene is TRBV5-5, the J gene TRBJ1-5; unclear D gene. With 1 base removed from V and 0 bases from J, the gap between germline ends came to 5 bases. The CDR3 extends over 14 amino acids. Looked up from germline, CDR1 is SGHKS and CDR2 is YYEKEE (reference sequence). CDR3 region: CASSLRDSNQPQHF. The CDR3, as DNA: TGTGCCAGCAGCTTGAGAGATAGCAATCAGCCCCAGCATTTT.

The chain links TRBV27 to TRBJ2-7, with D maybe TRBD2 (6 bases). The germline V and J ends were trimmed by 5 bases and 1 base, with 12 bases remaining between them. CDR1 MNHEY and CDR2 SMNVEV come from the germline V gene (reference sequence). The CDR3 is 14 residues long. The CDR3 here is CASSGKRGSYEQYF. For the CDR3, the DNA is TGTGCCAGCAGTGGAAAACGGGGGTCCTACGAGCAGTACTTC.

The chain carries TRBV30 and TRBJ1-6; D gene unclear. Germline V lookup: CDR1 GTSNPN, CDR2 SVGIG (reference sequence). There are 13 residues in the CDR3. The germline V and J ends were trimmed by 5 bases and 9 bases, with 14 bases remaining between them. As DNA, the CDR3 is TGTGCCTGGTCGCTAGATGGTAGTTCACCCCTCCACTTT. This sequence encodes CAWSLDGSSPLHF.

A note on this clone: The same CDR3 also results from other DNA sequences found in this sample. The J gene is TRBJ1-2, the V gene TRBV5-1; D may be TRBD1 (5 bases). The CDR3 covers 14 residues. Per germline, CDR1 SGHRS and CDR2 YFSETQ. Between the trimmed V and J ends, which lost 1 base and 4 bases, there was a span of 11 bases. The CDR3 spells CASSLTGASYGYTF. CDR3 bases: TGCGCCAGCAGCTTGACAGGAGCGAGCTATGGCTACACCTTC.

This sequence joins TRBV18 and TRBJ1-1; D perhaps matches TRBD1 (6 bases). In germline, CDR1 is KGHSH, CDR2 LQKENI. Trimming pared 3 bases from V and 5 bases from J, leaving 16 bases between. The CDR3 length is 15 residues. The CDR3 reads CASSPGAGARTEAFF. The CDR3 DNA follows: TGTGCCAGCTCACCCGGGGCAGGGGCTAGGACTGAAGCTTTCTTT. The whole variable domain, filled in from reference TRBV18 and TRBJ1-1, reads NAGVMQNPRHLVRRRGQEARLRCSPMKGHSHVYWYRQLPEEGLKFMVYLQKENIIDESGMPKERFSAEFPKEGPSILRIQQVVRGDSAAYFCASSPGAGARTEAFFGQGTRLTVV.

This clone was observed at least ten times. CDR3 loop: CASSLRDSVNSPLHF. For the CDR3, the DNA is TGTGCCAGCAGTTTACGGGACAGCGTGAATTCACCCCTCCACTTT. The chain joins TRBV27 to TRBJ1-6, with 7 bases lining up with TRBD1. The CDR3 runs 15 residues. The ends lost 2 bases at V and 7 bases at J; junction bases unmatched: 5. Germline CDR1 reads MNHEY; CDR2 reads SMNVEV (reference sequence).